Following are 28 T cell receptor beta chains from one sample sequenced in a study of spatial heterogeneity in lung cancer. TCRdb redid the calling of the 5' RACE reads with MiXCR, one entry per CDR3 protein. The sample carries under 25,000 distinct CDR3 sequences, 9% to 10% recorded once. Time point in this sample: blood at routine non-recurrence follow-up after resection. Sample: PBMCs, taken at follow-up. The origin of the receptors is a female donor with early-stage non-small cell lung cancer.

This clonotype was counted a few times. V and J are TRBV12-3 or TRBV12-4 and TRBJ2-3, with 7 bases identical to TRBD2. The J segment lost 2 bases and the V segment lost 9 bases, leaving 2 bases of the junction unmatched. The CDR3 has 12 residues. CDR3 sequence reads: CASTSVTDTQYF. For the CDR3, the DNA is TGTGCCAGTACTAGCGTCACAGATACGCAGTATTTT.

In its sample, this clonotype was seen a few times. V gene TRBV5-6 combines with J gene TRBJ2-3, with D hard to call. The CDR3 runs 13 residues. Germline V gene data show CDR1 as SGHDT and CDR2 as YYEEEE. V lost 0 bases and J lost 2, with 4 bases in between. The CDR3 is CASSLANTDTQYF. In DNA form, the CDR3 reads TGTGCCAGCAGCTTGGCCAACACAGATACGCAGTATTTT.

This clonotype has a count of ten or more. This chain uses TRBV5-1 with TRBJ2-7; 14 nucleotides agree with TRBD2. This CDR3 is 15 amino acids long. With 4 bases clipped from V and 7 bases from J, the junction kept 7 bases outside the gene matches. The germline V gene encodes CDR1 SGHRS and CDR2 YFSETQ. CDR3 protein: CASSPGTSGSWEQYF. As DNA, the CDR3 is TGCGCCAGCAGCCCAGGGACTAGCGGGAGTTGGGAGCAGTACTTC. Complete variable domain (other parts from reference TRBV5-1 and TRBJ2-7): KAGVTQTPRYLIKTRGQQVTLSCSPISGHRSVSWYQQTPGQGLQFLFEYFSETQRNKGNFPGRFSGRQFSNSRSEMNVSTLELGDSALYLCASSPGTSGSWEQYFGPGTRLTVT.

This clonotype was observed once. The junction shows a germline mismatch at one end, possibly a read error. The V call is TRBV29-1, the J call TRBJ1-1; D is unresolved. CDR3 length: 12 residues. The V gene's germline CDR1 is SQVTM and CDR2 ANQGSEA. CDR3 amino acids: CRVELGRTEAFF. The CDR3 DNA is TGCCGCGTTGAACTCGGACGAACTGAAGCTTTCTTT.

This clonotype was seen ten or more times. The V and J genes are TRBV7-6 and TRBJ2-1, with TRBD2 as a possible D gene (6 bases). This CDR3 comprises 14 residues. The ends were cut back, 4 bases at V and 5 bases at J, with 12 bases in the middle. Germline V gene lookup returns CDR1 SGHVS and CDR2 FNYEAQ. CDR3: CASSSRVADNEQFF. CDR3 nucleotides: TGTGCCAGCAGCTCCCGGGTAGCGGACAATGAGCAGTTCTTC.

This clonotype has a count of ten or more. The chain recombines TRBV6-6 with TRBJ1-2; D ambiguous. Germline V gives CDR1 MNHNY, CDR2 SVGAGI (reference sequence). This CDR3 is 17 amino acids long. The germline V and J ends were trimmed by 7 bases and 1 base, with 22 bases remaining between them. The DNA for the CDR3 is TGTGCCAGCATCCCCGGCGGGAGCCTTGACTTTAACTATGGCTACACCTTC. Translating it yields CASIPGGSLDFNYGYTF.

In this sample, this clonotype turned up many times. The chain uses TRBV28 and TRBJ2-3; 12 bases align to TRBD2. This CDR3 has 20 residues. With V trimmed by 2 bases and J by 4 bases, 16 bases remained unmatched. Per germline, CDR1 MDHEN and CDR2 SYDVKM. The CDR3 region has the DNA TGTGCCAGCAGTTTAGTTTGGGGGGATCGACTAGCGGGAGAGCCAGATACGCAGTATTTT. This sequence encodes CASSLVWGDRLAGEPDTQYF.

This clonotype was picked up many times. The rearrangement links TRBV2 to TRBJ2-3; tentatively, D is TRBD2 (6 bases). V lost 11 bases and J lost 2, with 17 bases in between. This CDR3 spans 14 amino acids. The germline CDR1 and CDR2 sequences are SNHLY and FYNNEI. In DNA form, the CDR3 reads TGTGCCTGTAAGGCGGGAATCACCACAGATACGCAGTATTTT. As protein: CACKAGITTDTQYF.

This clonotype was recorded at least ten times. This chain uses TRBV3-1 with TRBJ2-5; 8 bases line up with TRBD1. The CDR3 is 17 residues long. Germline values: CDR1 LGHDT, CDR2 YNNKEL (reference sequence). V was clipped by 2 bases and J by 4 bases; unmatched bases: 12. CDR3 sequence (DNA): TGTGCCAGCAGCCAACTTGCAGGGGGCGGGGTGGGAGAGACCCAGTACTTC. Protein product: CASSQLAGGGVGETQYF.

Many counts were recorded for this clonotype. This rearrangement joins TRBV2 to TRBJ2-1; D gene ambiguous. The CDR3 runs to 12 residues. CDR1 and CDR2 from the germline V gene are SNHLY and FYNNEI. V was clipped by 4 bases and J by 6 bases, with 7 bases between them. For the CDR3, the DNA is TGTGCCAGCAGTGGCCAAAGCAATGAGCAGTTCTTC. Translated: CASSGQSNEQFF.

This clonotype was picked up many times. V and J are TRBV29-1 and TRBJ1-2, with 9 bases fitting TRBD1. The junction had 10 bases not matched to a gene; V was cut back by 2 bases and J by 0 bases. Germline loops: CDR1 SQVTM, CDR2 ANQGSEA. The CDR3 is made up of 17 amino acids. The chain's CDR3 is CSVERSGQGFTNYGYTF. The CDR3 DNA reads TGCAGCGTTGAAAGGTCGGGACAGGGATTTACTAACTATGGCTACACCTTC.

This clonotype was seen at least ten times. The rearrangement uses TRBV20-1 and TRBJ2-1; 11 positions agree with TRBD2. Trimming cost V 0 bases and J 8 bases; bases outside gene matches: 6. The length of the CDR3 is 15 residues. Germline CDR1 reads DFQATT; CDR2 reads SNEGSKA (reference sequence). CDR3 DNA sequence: TGCAGTGCTAGAGAAGCTAGCGGGAGGATCCATGAGCAGTTCTTC. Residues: CSAREASGRIHEQFF.

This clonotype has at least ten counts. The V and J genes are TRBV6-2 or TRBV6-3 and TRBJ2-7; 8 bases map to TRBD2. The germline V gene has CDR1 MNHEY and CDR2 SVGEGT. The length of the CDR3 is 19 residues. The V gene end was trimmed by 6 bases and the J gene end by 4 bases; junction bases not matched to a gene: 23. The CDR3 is CASRQPPGGSSGALYEQYF. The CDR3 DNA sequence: TGTGCCAGCAGACAACCTCCCGGGGGGAGTAGCGGGGCTTTATACGAGCAGTACTTC.

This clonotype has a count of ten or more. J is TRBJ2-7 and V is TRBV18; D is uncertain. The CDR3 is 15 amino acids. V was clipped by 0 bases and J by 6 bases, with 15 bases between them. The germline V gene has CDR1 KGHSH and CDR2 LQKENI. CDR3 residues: CASSPPGSSMGEQYF. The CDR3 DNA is TGTGCCAGCTCACCACCGGGTTCCAGCATGGGCGAGCAGTACTTC.

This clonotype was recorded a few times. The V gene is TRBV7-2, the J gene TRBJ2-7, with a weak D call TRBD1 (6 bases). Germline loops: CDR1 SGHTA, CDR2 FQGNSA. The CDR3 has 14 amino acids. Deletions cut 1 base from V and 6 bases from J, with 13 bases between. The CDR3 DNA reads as TGTGCCAGCAGCTTAGATTCAGGGGTGGTCGAGCAGTACTTC. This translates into CASSLDSGVVEQYF.

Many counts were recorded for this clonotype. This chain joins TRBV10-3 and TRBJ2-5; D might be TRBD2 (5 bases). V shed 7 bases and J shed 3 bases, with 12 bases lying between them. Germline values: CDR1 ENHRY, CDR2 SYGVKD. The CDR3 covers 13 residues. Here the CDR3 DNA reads TGTGCCATCAAAGGGTCCGGGGAAGAGACCCAGTACTTC. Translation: CAIKGSGEETQYF.

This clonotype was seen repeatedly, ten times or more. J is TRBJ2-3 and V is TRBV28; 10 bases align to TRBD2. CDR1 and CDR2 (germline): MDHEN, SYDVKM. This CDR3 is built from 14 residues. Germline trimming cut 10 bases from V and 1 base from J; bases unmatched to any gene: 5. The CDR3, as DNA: TGTGCCACCAGCGGGAGGGCCGGCACAGATACGCAGTATTTT. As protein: CATSGRAGTDTQYF. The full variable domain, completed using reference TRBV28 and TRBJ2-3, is DVKVTQSSRYLVKRTGEKVFLECVQDMDHENMFWYRQDPGLGLRLIYFSYDVKMKEKGDIPEGYSVSREKKERFSLILESASTNQTSMYLCATSGRAGTDTQYFGPGTRLTVL.

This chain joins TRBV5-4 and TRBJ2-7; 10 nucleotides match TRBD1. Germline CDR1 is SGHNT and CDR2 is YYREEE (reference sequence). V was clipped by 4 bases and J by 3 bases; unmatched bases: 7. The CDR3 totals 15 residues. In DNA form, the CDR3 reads TGTGCCAGCAGCGAGGGACAGGGGTCAAGCTACGAGCAGTACTTC. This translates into CASSEGQGSSYEQYF.

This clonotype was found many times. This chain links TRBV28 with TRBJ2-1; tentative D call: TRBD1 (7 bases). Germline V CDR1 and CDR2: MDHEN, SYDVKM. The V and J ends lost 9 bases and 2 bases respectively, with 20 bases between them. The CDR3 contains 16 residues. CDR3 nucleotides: TGTGCCAGTCGGGGGTTGACAGGGAAGGCCTACAATGAGCAGTTCTTC. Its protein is CASRGLTGKAYNEQFF.

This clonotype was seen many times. This CDR3 reads CASSSPSGGTGELFF. CDR3 in DNA: TGTGCCAGCAGCTCTCCTAGCGGGGGGACCGGGGAGCTGTTTTTT. The chain combines TRBV11-3 with TRBJ2-2, with 11 nucleotides matching TRBD2. V gave up 4 bases and J gave up 5 bases; unmatched junction bases: 3. Germline-derived CDR1 and CDR2 are SGHNT and YENEEA. The CDR3 length is 15 residues.

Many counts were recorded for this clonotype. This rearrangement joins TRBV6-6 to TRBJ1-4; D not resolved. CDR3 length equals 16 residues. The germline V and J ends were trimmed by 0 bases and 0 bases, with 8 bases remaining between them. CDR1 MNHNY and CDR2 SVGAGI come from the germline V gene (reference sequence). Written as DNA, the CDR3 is TGTGCCAGCAGTTACTCAGGGCCCGCAACTAATGAAAAACTGTTTTTT. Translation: CASSYSGPATNEKLFF.

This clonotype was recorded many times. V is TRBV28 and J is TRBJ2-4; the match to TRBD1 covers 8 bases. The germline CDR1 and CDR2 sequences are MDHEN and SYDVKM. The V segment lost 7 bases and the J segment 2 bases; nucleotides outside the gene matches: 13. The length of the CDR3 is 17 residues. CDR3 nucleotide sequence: TGTGCCAGCACCCCGCGAGGGACAGGTACTTCCAAAAACATTCAGTACTTC. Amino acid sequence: CASTPRGTGTSKNIQYF.

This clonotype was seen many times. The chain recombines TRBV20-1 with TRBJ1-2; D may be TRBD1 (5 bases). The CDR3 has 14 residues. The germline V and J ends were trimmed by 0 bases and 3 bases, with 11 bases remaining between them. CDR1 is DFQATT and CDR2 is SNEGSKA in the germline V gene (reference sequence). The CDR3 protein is CSARDWGWDYGYTF. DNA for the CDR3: TGCAGTGCTAGAGATTGGGGCTGGGACTATGGCTACACCTTC.

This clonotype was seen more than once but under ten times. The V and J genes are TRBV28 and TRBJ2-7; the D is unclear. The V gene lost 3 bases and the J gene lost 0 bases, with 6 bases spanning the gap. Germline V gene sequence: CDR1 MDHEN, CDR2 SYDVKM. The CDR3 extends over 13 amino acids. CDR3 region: CASSFTDSYEQYF. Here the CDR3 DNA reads TGTGCCAGCAGTTTCACTGACTCCTACGAGCAGTACTTC.

The CDR3 DNA reads as TGTGCCAGCAAGTCCACCGGGACAGGGGGCGGGTATGAGCAGTTCTTC. This translates into CASKSTGTGGGYEQFF. The chain employs TRBV28 and TRBJ2-1; 12 nucleotides match TRBD1. The CDR3 totals 16 residues. Trimming at V came to 7 bases and at J to 8 bases, leaving 12 bases not matched to a gene. Germline lookup yields CDR1 MDHEN and CDR2 SYDVKM.

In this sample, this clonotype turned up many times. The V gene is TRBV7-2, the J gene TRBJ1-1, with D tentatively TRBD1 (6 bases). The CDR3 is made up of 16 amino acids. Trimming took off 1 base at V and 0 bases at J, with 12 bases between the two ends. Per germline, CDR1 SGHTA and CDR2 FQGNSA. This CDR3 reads CASSLGRGLMNTEAFF. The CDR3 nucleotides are TGTGCCAGCAGCTTAGGACGGGGGCTTATGAACACTGAAGCTTTCTTT.

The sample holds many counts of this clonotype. The CDR3: CASSEASGPNQPQHF. The CDR3, as DNA: TGCGCCAGCAGCGAAGCGAGTGGTCCCAATCAGCCCCAGCATTTT. This chain links TRBV4-1 with TRBJ1-5; unclear D gene. The CDR3 is 15 residues long. Trimming stripped 5 bases from V and 3 bases from J, with 14 bases between. Germline CDR1 MGHRA, CDR2 YSYEKL.

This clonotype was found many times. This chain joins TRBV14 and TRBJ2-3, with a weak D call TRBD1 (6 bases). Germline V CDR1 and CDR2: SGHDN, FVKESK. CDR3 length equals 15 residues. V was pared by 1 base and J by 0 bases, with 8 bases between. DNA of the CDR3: TGTGCCAGCAGCCAAGTGACAGGAAGCACAGATACGCAGTATTTT. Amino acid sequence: CASSQVTGSTDTQYF.